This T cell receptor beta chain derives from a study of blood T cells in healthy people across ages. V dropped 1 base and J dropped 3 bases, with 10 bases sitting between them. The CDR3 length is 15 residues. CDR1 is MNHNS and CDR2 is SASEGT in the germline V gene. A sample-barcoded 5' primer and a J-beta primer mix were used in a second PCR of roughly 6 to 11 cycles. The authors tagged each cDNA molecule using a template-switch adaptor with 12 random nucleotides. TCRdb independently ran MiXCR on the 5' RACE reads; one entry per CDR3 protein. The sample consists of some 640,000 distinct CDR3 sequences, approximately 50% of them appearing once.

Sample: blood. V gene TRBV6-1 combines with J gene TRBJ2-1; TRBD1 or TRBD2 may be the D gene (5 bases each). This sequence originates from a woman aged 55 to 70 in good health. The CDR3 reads CASSEGGSRYNEQFF. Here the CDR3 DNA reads TGTGCCAGCAGTGAAGGGGGGTCGCGCTACAATGAGCAGTTCTTC.